The source of this TCR beta chain is a study of vaccination and CD4 T cells after COVID-19. For the study at large: Every culture used as a control got a CEFX pool, an HIV-1 Nef pool, or no peptide.

The Oncomine TCR Beta short-read assay generated sequence data from the DNA of cultured CD4+ T cells. Investigators obtained genomic DNA by extraction from cultured CD4+ T cells. TCRdb re-called the PCR reads with MiXCR, one entry per CDR3 protein. The table records 7,000 to 9,500 distinct CDR3 sequences, around 42% of them present only once. Regarding this clonotype: The antigen remains unidentified.

The germline gives CDR1 SEHNR, CDR2 FQNEAQ (reference sequence). V lost 2 bases, J lost 0 bases, and 8 bases lay in between. The CDR3 consists of 14 residues. The treatment denotes: roughly 10-day PBMC culture with coronavirus spike peptide pools or control peptides (ViraFEST assay). Pre-COVID-19 pandemic sampling (2011-2018) yielded the unexposed donor's CD4+ T cells. The receptor was derived from a human donor in good health. Sequenced: CD4+ T cells from blood, cultured in vitro. V gene TRBV7-9 combines with J gene TRBJ2-7, with D unclear. In DNA, the CDR3 is TGTGCCAGCAGCTTAACACAGAGCTCCTACGAGCAGTACTTC. It yields the protein CASSLTQSSYEQYF.